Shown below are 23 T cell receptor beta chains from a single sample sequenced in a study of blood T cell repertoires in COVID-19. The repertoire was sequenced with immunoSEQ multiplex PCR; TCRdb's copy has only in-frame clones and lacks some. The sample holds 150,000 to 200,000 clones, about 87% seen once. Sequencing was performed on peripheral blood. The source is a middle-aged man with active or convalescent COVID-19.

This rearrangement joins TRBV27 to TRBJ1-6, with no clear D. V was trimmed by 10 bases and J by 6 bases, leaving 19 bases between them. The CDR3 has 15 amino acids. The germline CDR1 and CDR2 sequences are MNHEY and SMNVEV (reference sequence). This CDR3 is CATNNRGIRNSPLHF. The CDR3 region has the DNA TGTGCCACCAATAACCGAGGGATTCGTAATTCACCCCTCCACTTT.

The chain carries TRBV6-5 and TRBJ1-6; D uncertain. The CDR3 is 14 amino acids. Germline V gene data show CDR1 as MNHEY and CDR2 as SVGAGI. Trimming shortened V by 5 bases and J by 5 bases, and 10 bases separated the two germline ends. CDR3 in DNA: TGTGCCAGCAGTAACCGACGGGATAATTCACCCCTCCACTTT. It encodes CASSNRRDNSPLHF.

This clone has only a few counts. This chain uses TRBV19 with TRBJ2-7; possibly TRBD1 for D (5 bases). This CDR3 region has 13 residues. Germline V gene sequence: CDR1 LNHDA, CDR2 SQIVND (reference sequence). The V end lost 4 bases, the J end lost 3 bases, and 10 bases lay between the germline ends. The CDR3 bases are TGTGCCAGTAGTACACAGGACCTCTACGAGCAGTACTTC. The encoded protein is CASSTQDLYEQYF. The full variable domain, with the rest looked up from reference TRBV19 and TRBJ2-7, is DGGITQSPKYLFRKEGQNVTLSCEQNLNHDAMYWYRQDPGQGLRLIYYSQIVNDFQKGDIAEGYSVSREKKESFPLTVTSAQKNPTAFYLCASSTQDLYEQYFGPGTRLTVT.

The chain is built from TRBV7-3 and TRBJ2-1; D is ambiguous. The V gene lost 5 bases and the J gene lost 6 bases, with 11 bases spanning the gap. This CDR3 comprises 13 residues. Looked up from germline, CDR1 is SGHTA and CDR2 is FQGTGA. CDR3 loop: CASSPPTSNEQFF. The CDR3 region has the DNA TGTGCCAGCAGCCCTCCAACATCCAATGAGCAGTTCTTC.

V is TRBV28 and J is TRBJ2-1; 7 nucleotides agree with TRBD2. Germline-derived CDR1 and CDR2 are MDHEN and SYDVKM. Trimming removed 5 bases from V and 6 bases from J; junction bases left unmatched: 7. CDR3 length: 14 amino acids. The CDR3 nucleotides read TGTGCCAGCAGTCGTTCGGGACTACCCAATGAGCAGTTCTTC. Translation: CASSRSGLPNEQFF.

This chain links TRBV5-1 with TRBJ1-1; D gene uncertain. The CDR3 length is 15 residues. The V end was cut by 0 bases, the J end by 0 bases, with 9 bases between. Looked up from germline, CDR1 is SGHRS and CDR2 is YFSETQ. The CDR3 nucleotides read TGCGCCAGCAGCTTGGCAGAGGGATTGAACACTGAAGCTTTCTTT. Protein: CASSLAEGLNTEAFF.

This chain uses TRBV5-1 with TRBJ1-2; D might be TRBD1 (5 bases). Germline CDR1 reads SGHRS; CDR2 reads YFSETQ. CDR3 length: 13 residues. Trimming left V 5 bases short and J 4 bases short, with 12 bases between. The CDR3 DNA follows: TGCGCCAGCAGTCTACAGGACGCCTATGGCTACACCTTC. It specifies CASSLQDAYGYTF.

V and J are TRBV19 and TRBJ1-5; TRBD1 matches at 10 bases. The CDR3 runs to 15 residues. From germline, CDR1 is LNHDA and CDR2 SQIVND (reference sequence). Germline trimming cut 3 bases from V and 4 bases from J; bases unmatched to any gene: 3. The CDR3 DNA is TGTGCCAGTAGTATGACAGGGGGCGGAAATCAGCCCCAGCATTTT. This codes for CASSMTGGGNQPQHF.

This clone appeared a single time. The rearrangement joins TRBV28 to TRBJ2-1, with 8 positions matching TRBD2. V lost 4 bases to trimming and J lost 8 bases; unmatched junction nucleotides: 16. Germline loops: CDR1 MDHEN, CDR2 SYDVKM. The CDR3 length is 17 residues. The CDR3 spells CASSYGAGGQSPDEQFF. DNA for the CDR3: TGTGCCAGCAGTTACGGGGCGGGGGGTCAATCCCCCGATGAGCAGTTCTTC.

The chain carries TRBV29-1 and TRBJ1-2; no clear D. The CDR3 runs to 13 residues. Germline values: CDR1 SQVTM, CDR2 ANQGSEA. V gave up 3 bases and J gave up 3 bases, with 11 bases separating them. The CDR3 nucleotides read TGCAGCGTTGACCTAGGGAGTCACTATGGCTACACCTTC. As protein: CSVDLGSHYGYTF.

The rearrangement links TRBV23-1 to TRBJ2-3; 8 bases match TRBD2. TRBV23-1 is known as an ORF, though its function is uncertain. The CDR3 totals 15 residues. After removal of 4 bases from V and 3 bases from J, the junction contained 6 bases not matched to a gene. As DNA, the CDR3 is TGCGCCAGCAGTCGACGAGCGGGGGCGACAGATACGCAGTATTTT. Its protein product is CASSRRAGATDTQYF.

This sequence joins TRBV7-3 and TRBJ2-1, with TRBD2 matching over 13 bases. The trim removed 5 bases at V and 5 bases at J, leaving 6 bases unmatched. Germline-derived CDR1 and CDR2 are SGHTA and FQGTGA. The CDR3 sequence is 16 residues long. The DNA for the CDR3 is TGTGCCAGCAGCCCCTCCGGACTAGCGGGGGACAATGAGCAGTTCTTC. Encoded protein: CASSPSGLAGDNEQFF.

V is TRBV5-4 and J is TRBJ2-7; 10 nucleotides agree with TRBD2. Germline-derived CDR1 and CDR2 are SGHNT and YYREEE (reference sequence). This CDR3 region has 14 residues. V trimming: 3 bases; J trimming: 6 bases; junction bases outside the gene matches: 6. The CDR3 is CASSSLAGPGEQYF. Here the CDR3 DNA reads TGTGCCAGCAGCTCACTAGCGGGGCCGGGCGAGCAGTACTTC.

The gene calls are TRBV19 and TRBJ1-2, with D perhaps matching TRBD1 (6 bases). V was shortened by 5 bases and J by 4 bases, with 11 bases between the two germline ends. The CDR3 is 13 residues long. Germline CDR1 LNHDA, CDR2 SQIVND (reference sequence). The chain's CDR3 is CASSGQPVYGYTF. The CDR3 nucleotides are TGTGCCAGTAGTGGACAGCCAGTCTATGGCTACACCTTC.

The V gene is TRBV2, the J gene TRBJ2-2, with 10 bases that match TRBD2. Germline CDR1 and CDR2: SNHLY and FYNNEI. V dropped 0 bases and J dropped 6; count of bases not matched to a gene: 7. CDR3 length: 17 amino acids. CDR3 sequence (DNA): TGTGCCAGCAGTGAAGCGGGGAGGCTAGCGGGGGCCGGGGAGCTGTTTTTT. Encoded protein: CASSEAGRLAGAGELFF.

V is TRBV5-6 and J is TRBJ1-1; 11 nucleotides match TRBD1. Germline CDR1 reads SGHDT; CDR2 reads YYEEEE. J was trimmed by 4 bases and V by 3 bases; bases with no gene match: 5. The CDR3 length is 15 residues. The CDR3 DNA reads TGTGCCAGCAGCTGGGGGACAGGGGGTCCCACTGAAGCTTTCTTT. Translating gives CASSWGTGGPTEAFF.

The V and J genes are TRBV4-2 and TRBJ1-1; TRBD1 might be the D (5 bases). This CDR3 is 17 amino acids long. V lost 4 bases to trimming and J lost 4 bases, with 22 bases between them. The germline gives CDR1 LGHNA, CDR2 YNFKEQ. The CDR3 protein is CASSLLGGVGLGTEAFF. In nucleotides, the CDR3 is TGTGCCAGCAGCCTTCTCGGGGGGGTAGGGTTGGGCACTGAAGCTTTCTTT.

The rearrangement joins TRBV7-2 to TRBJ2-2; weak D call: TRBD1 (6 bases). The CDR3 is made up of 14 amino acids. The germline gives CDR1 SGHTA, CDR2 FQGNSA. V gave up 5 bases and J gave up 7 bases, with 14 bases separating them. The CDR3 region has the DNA TGTGCCAGCAGCGTCCAGGGGCAGGTCGGGGAGCTGTTTTTT. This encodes CASSVQGQVGELFF.

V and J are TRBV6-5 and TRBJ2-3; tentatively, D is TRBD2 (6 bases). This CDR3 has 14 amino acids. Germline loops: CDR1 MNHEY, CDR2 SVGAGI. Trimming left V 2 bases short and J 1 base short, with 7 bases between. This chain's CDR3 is CASSYGGGTDTQYF. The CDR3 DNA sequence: TGTGCCAGCAGTTACGGCGGGGGCACAGATACGCAGTATTTT.

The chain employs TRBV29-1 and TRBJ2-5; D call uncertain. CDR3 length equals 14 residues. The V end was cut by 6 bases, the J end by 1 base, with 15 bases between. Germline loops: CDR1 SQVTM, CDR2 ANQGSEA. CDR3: CSVSGARPQETQYF. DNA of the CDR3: TGCAGCGTATCTGGAGCCAGACCCCAAGAGACCCAGTACTTC.

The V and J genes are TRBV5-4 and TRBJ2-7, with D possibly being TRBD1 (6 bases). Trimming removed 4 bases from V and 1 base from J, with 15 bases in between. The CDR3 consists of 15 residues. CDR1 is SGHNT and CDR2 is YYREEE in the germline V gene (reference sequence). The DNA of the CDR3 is TGTGCCAGCAGCACTAGACAGGATCGATCCTACGAGCAGTACTTC. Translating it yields CASSTRQDRSYEQYF.

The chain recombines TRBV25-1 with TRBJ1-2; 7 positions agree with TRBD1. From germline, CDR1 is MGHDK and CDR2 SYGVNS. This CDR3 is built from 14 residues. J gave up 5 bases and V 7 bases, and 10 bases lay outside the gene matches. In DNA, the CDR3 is TGTGCCAGCAAGCCCTTACAGGGGCGATATGGCTACACCTTC. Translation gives CASKPLQGRYGYTF.

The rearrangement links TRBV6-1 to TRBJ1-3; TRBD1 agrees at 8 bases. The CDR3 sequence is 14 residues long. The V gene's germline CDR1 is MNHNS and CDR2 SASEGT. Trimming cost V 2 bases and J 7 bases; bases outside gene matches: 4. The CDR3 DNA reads TGTGCCAGCAGTGAATTCGGACAGGGTAACACCATATATTTT. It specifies CASSEFGQGNTIYF.